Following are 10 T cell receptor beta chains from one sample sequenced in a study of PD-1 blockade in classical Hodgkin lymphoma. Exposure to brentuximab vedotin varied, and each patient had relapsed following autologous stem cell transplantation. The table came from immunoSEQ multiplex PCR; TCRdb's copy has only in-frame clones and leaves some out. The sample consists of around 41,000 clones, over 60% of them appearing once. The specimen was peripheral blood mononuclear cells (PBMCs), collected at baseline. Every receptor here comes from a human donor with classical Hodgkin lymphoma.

CDR3 amino acids: CASSLPRENEQYF. Here the CDR3 DNA reads TGTGCCAGCAGTCTGCCCCGGGAAAACGAGCAGTACTTC. The V gene is TRBV2, the J gene TRBJ2-7; the D gene is possibly TRBD2 (5 bases). This CDR3 is 13 amino acids long. Germline V gives CDR1 SNHLY, CDR2 FYNNEI. V was pared by 5 bases and J by 5 bases, with 13 bases between.

CDR3 protein: CASSPEGVSRGTGELFF. The CDR3 bases are TGCGCCAGCAGCCCCGAGGGCGTCTCCAGGGGCACCGGGGAGCTGTTTTTT. V gene TRBV4-3 combines with J gene TRBJ2-2, with D tentatively TRBD1 (6 bases). Trimming took off 4 bases at V and 4 bases at J, with 19 bases between the two ends. This CDR3 region has 17 residues. CDR1 is LGHNA, CDR2 YSLEER, per germline.

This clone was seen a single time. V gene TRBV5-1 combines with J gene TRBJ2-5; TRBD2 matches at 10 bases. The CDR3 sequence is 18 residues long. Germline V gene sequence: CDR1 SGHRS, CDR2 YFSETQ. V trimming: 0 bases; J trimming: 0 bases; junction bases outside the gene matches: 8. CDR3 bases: TGCGCCAGCAGCTTGGCCTCAAGCGGGAGGGTAGACCAAGAGACCCAGTACTTC. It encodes CASSLASSGRVDQETQYF.

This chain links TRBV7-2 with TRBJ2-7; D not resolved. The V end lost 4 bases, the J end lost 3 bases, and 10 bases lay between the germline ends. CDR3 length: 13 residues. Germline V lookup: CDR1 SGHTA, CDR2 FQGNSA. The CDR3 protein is CASSSTPLYEQYF. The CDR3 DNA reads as TGTGCCAGCAGCTCTACCCCACTCTACGAGCAGTACTTC.

The CDR3 nucleotides read TGCGCCAGCAGCCACGGGACAGCCCCTGAGCAGTTCTTC. It is translated as CASSHGTAPEQFF. The V call is TRBV4-1, the J call TRBJ2-1; 7 bases are shared with TRBD1. Germline loops: CDR1 MGHRA, CDR2 YSYEKL. This CDR3 is 13 amino acids long. V trimming: 3 bases; J trimming: 9 bases; junction bases outside the gene matches: 5.

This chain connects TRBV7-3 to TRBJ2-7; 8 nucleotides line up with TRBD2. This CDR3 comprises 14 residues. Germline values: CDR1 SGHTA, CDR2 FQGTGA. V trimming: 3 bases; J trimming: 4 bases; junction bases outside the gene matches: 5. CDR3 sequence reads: CASSLAGGMYEQYF. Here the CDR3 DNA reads TGTGCCAGCAGCTTGGCGGGAGGAATGTACGAGCAGTACTTC.

The CDR3 sequence is CASTPGYRLYGYTF. As DNA, the CDR3 is TGTGCCAGCACCCCAGGGTACAGGCTCTATGGCTACACCTTC. The chain recombines TRBV6-1 with TRBJ1-2; D might be TRBD1 (5 bases). The CDR3 extends over 14 amino acids. With 7 bases removed from V and 4 bases from J, the gap between germline ends came to 16 bases. The germline CDR1 and CDR2 sequences are MNHNS and SASEGT.

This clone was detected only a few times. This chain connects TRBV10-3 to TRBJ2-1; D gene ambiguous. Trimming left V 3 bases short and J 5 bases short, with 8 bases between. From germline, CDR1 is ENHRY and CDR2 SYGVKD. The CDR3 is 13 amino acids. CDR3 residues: CAISDDVNNEQFF. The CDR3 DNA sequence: TGTGCCATCAGTGACGACGTAAACAATGAGCAGTTCTTC.

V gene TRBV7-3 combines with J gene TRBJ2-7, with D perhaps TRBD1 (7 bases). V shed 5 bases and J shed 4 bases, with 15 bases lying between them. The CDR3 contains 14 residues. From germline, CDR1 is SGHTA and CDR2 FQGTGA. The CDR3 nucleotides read TGTGCCAGCAGCCCCGGACAGGCGGGGTACGAGCAGTACTTC. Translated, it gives CASSPGQAGYEQYF.

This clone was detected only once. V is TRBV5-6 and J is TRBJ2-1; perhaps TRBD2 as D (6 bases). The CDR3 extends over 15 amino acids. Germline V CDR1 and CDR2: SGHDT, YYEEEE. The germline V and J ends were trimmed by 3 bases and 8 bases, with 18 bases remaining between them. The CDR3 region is CASSSGLPVGDEQFF. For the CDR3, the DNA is TGTGCCAGCAGCTCGGGACTTCCTGTAGGCGATGAGCAGTTCTTC.